This T cell receptor beta chain emerged from a study of blood T cell repertoires in COVID-19. Study-level background: The United States, Italy and Spain were the sources of the acute and convalescent COVID-19 samples. Sources were T cells, B-cell-depleted T cells, or PBMCs; the material itself was cDNA or gDNA.

V was cut by 4 bases and J by 5 bases, with 10 bases left in between. The CDR3 spans 13 residues. Germline V gives CDR1 SGHRS, CDR2 YFSETQ. Methods used by the authors: Quantification of nucleated cells was approximated via reference gene primer amplification. Sequencing was performed with immunoSEQ multiplex PCR; in TCRdb, only in-frame clones are kept and a portion is missing. V and J calls and clone size are copied from that table; D and trimming were computed from the DNA. Of approximately 35,000 clones listed, 65% to 90% were seen once; the top ten hold approximately 6.3%. The sequence was obtained from a man aged 55-75 years with active COVID-19. The chain is built from TRBV5-1 and TRBJ1-5; perhaps TRBD1 as D (5 bases). Sequences were obtained from peripheral blood. The CDR3 spells CASSIQGDQPQHF. The DNA of the CDR3 is TGCGCCAGCAGCATCCAGGGTGATCAGCCCCAGCATTTT.